The rows below give T cell receptor beta chains drawn from one sample of a study of blood T cell repertoires in COVID-19. TCRdb's table, derived via immunoSEQ multiplex PCR, lists solely in-frame clones and lacks some. The data contain about 300,000 clones, roughly 90% of them seen just once; the ten biggest clones take up approximately 4.2%. Sequencing was performed on peripheral blood. These receptors came from a man aged 35 to 55 with acute or convalescent COVID-19. Each CDR3 is given with its conserved first and last residue. D genes are given only for firm matches. The size of a clone is reported for some rows only, either as once, few or many, or as a class for expanded clones.

>TRBD2|TRBJ2-3|TRBV19|.
TGTGCCAGTAGTATAGCTTATCTAGCGGGGCTAAGCACAGATACGCAGTATTTT
CASSIAYLAGLSTDTQYF
>.|TRBJ1-1|TRBV5-5|.
TGTGCCAGCAGCCCAAGTCCTCTCGGCACTGAAGCTTTCTTT
CASSPSPLGTEAFF
>.|TRBJ1-2|TRBV7-3|.
TGTGCCAGCAGGGAGTCCACAGGGTTTCCTTATGGCTACACCTTC
CASRESTGFPYGYTF
>TRBD1|TRBJ1-2|TRBV27|.
TGTGCCAGCAGTTTAAGGGGGCCGGGTCAGCTTAACTATGGCTACACCTTC
CASSLRGPGQLNYGYTF
>.|TRBJ2-3|TRBV29-1|.
TGCAGCGTTGAAGATCAAGGCAGGTCAGATACGCAGTATTTT
CSVEDQGRSDTQYF
>.|TRBJ2-7|TRBV7-8|.
TGTGCCAGCAGCTTAAGGCAGGGGCGATACGAGCAGTACTTC
CASSLRQGRYEQYF
>.|TRBJ1-1|TRBV5-5|.
TGTGCCAGCAGCTTGGGTTCTCCGAGGCAGGGCACTGAAGCTTTCTTT
CASSLGSPRQGTEAFF
>.|TRBJ1-2|TRBV3-1/TRBV3-2|.
TGTGCCAGCAGCCAAGAAGACAGGTTAAAGACAACCGGGCTTTATGGCTACACCTTC
CASSQEDRLKTTGLYGYTF
>.|TRBJ2-2|TRBV2|once
TGTGCCAGCAGCAGGGGTAAACAAAACGGGGAGCTGTTTTTT
CASSRGKQNGELFF
>TRBD2|TRBJ2-3|TRBV2|.
TGTGCCAGCACCGGGACTAGCGGGCTTCCCACAGATACGCAGTATTTT
CASTGTSGLPTDTQYF
>.|TRBJ1-2|TRBV15|.
TGTGCCACCAGCAGACGGTCCACCGACTATGGCTACACCTTC
CATSRRSTDYGYTF
>TRBD2|TRBJ2-1|TRBV5-6|.
TGTGCCAGCAGCCAACTTAGCGGGGGGGCCTTTGACAATGAGCAGTTCTTC
CASSQLSGGAFDNEQFF
>.|TRBJ1-1|TRBV6-5|.
TGTGCCAGCAGTTATACACATATAAACACTGAAGCTTTCTTT
CASSYTHINTEAFF
>.|TRBJ1-3|TRBV30|.
TGTGCCTGGAGTATAGAGAGCTCTGGAAACACCATATATTTT
CAWSIESSGNTIYF
>TRBD1|TRBJ1-1|TRBV11-2|.
TGTGCCAGCAGCTTAGGTCCAGGGGGGAACACTGAAGCTTTCTTT
CASSLGPGGNTEAFF
>TRBD1|TRBJ1-5|TRBV6-2/TRBV6-3|.
TGTGCCAGCAGTTACTCGATGGGACAGATAAGGGGTCAGCCCCAGCATTTT
CASSYSMGQIRGQPQHF
>.|TRBJ1-4|TRBV29-1|.
TGCAGCGTGGGATCCCAACGGAGGAAAATTAATGAAAAACTGTTTTTT
CSVGSQRRKINEKLFF
>TRBD1|TRBJ2-3|TRBV9|.
TGTGCCAGCAGCTTCTCGACAGGGGTAGCAGATACGCAGTATTTT
CASSFSTGVADTQYF
>.|TRBJ1-5|TRBV15|.
TGTGCCACCAGCAGAGTCATCGATCAAGCGGGTCAGCCCCAGCATTTT
CATSRVIDQAGQPQHF
>TRBD1|TRBJ2-1|TRBV29-1|.
TGCAGCGCCGAGGGACAGGGACATGAGCAGTTCTTC
CSAEGQGHEQFF
>.|TRBJ1-4|TRBV10-3|few
TGTGCCATCAGTGAGGGACAGAACGGCGCTAATGAAAAACTGTTTTTT
CAISEGQNGANEKLFF
>.|TRBJ1-6|TRBV11-2|.
TGTGCCAGCAGCTCTCAACAGGGCCGAGCCTATAATTCACCCCTCCACTTT
CASSSQQGRAYNSPLHF
>.|TRBJ1-2|TRBV30|.
TGTGCCTGGAGTGTTCAGACTGACTATGGCTACACCTTC
CAWSVQTDYGYTF
>TRBD2|TRBJ2-2|TRBV11-3|.
TGTGCCAGCAGCCAAAGCGGGGGGGCGAACACCGGGGAGCTGTTTTTT
CASSQSGGANTGELFF
>TRBD2|TRBJ2-7|TRBV3-1/TRBV3-2|.
TGTGCCAGCAGCCAAGTAGCGGGGGCTGACGAGCAGTACTTC
CASSQVAGADEQYF
>.|TRBJ2-2|TRBV24-1|.
TGTGCCACCATCGGGATTACCGGGGAGCTGTTTTTT
CATIGITGELFF
>.|TRBJ2-7|TRBV5-1|.
TGCGCCAGCAGCTTCGACTCTACAGGCGAGCAGTACTTC
CASSFDSTGEQYF
>.|TRBJ2-3|TRBV3-1/TRBV3-2|.
TGTGCCAGCAGCCAAGTAGTAAAGGATACGCAGTATTTT
CASSQVVKDTQYF
>.|TRBJ1-2|TRBV7-2|few
TGTGCCAGCAGCTTAGGTAGTCTATGGGGCTACACCTTC
CASSLGSLWGYTF
>.|TRBJ2-3|TRBV11-2|.
TGTGCCAGCAGCCGGACTCTCACAGATACGCAGTATTTT
CASSRTLTDTQYF
>.|TRBJ1-2|TRBV9|.
TGTGCCAGCAGCGTAGGACTGACAGGTCCTCCTAACTATGGCTACACCTTC
CASSVGLTGPPNYGYTF
>TRBD1|TRBJ1-2|TRBV19|.
TGTGCCAGTAGTGGACAGGGGGCGCTTGGCTACACCTTC
CASSGQGALGYTF
>TRBD1|TRBJ2-3|TRBV19|.
TGTGCCAGTAGTCACGGACAGGGTCTGACAGATACGCAGTATTTT
CASSHGQGLTDTQYF
>.|TRBJ1-1|TRBV5-1|.
TGCGCCAGCAGCTTGGACGAGGCTGAAGCTTTCTTT
CASSLDEAEAFF
>TRBD1|TRBJ1-2|TRBV24-1|.
TGTGCCACCAGTGACCCCGGGACAGGGGTGGGTGGCTACACCTTC
CATSDPGTGVGGYTF
>.|TRBJ2-3|TRBV5-1|.
TGCGCCAGCAGCTTGGTAGTCCTGACTAGCACAGATACGCAGTATTTT
CASSLVVLTSTDTQYF
>.|TRBJ2-7|TRBV6-5|.
TGTGCCAGCAGTCCTGACAGGATAAGAAACGAGCAGTACTTC
CASSPDRIRNEQYF
>.|TRBJ1-2|TRBV20-1|.
TGCAGTGCTAGTACAGTCGGGGGGGGTGGCTACACCTTC
CSASTVGGGGYTF
>.|TRBJ1-1|TRBV29-1|.
TGCAGCGTTGAACGGGGGGCCGAGAACACTGAAGCTTTCTTT
CSVERGAENTEAFF
>.|TRBJ1-1|TRBV12-3/TRBV12-4|.
TGTGCCAGCAGAGCTGGACAATCTGAAGCTTTCTTT
CASRAGQSEAFF
>.|TRBJ1-1|TRBV5-1|.
TGCGCCAGCAGCTTGGAGTGGGGAGGGAGGGATGCTTTCTTT
CASSLEWGGRDAFF
>.|TRBJ2-1|TRBV25-1|.
TGTGCCAGCAGTGAATATGAGGTGCGACCAACCTACAATGAGCAGTTCTTC
CASSEYEVRPTYNEQFF
>.|TRBJ1-6|TRBV5-1|.
TGCGCCAGCAGCTTGTCCGGGCAGGGCCATTCACCCCTCCACTTT
CASSLSGQGHSPLHF
>TRBD1|TRBJ1-2|TRBV5-4|.
TGTGCCAGCAGCGTCGGGGGACAGAGCTATGGCTACACCTTC
CASSVGGQSYGYTF
>.|TRBJ1-6|TRBV12-3/TRBV12-4|.
TGTGCCAGCAGCCGCGACATGAATTCACCCCTCCACTTT
CASSRDMNSPLHF
>.|TRBJ1-4|TRBV3-1/TRBV3-2|.
TGTGCCAGCAACAGCGGCTTGAGGGGGGAAAAACTGTTTTTT
CASNSGLRGEKLFF
>.|TRBJ1-3|TRBV10-3|.
TGTGCCATCAGTGCAGGCTCCCTCTCTGGAAACACCATATATTTT
CAISAGSLSGNTIYF
>.|TRBJ1-2|TRBV5-1|.
TGCGCCAGCAGCTTACAGGGTCACTATGGCTACACCTTC
CASSLQGHYGYTF
>.|TRBJ1-2|TRBV9|.
TGTGCCAGCAGCGTAGAGACAGAGCGCCATGGCTACACCTTC
CASSVETERHGYTF
>.|TRBJ2-7|TRBV11-2|.
TGTGCCAGCAGCTTGAGCCACCGACTACCGAGTAGGAATCACTTC
CASSLSHRLPSRNHF
>.|TRBJ2-5|TRBV12-3/TRBV12-4|.
TGTGCCAGCAGTTTGACAGTTCAAGAGACCCAGTACTTC
CASSLTVQETQYF
>.|TRBJ1-1|TRBV14|.
TGTGCCAGCAGCCAAGTACAGGGCACTGAAGCTTTCTTT
CASSQVQGTEAFF
>.|TRBJ1-5|TRBV10-2|.
TGCGCCAGCAGTGCTTATCTCGGCGGTCAGCCCCAGCATTTT
CASSAYLGGQPQHF
>.|TRBJ1-3|TRBV29-1|.
TGCAGCGTTGAAGAAGGGAGGGCGGGAAACACCATATATTTT
CSVEEGRAGNTIYF
>TRBD1|TRBJ1-1|TRBV18|.
TGTGCCAGCTCACCTGGACAGGGCACTGAAGCTTTCTTT
CASSPGQGTEAFF
>.|TRBJ1-2|TRBV7-3|.
TGTGCCAGCAGCTTACAGGGTAGTGGCTACACCTTC
CASSLQGSGYTF
>.|TRBJ2-1|TRBV5-1|once
TGCGCCAGCAGCCGCGAGGTCACCACCTACAATGAGCAGTTCTTC
CASSREVTTYNEQFF
>TRBD2|TRBJ2-3|TRBV29-1|.
TGCAGCGTTAGCGGGGGGGCCAACACAGATACGCAGTATTTT
CSVSGGANTDTQYF